Each of the 14 T cell receptor beta chains below was sequenced from the same sample in a study of T cell responses to AZD1222 COVID-19 vaccine. Method: immunoSEQ multiplex PCR; TCRdb's copy keeps in-frame clones and lacks some. The table includes under 200,000 clones, roughly 90% detected once. Material: peripheral blood, obtained on day 0 of AZD1222 vaccination. These receptors came from an adult in good health.

CDR3 sequence reads: CASSYHFSHTEAFF. CDR3 bases: TGTGCCAGCAGCTATCATTTCTCGCACACTGAAGCTTTCTTT. This chain connects TRBV5-5 to TRBJ1-1, with unresolved D. The CDR3 is 14 residues long. Germline V gene lookup returns CDR1 SGHKS and CDR2 YYEKEE (reference sequence). V was pared by 3 bases and J by 3 bases, with 12 bases between. The full variable domain, rest sourced from reference TRBV5-5 and TRBJ1-1, is DAGVTQSPTHLIKTRGQQVTLRCSPISGHKSVSWYQQVLGQGPQFIFQYYEKEERGRGNFPDRFSARQFPNYSSELNVNALLLGDSALYLCASSYHFSHTEAFFGQGTRLTVV.

The chain carries TRBV11-2 and TRBJ1-1, with D unresolved. CDR3 length: 15 residues. Germline lookup yields CDR1 SGHAT and CDR2 FQNNGV. Trimming removed 5 bases at V and 4 bases at J, with 17 bases between. In DNA form, the CDR3 reads TGTGCCAGCAGCACCAGACGGGCAAAGAGCACTGAAGCTTTCTTT. It yields the protein CASSTRRAKSTEAFF.

The CDR3 nucleotides read TGTGCCAGCAGCCCCGGGGGGAACGAGCAGTACTTC. Protein sequence: CASSPGGNEQYF. The rearrangement links TRBV7-3 to TRBJ2-7; the match to TRBD2 covers 7 bases. Germline assignment: CDR1 SGHTA and CDR2 FQGTGA. The V segment lost 5 bases and the J segment 5 bases; nucleotides outside the gene matches: 3. The CDR3 runs to 12 residues.

The V and J genes are TRBV7-9 and TRBJ2-7, with no clear D. Deletions cut 5 bases from V and 2 bases from J, with 13 bases between. The length of the CDR3 is 14 residues. Per the germline V gene, CDR1 is SEHNR and CDR2 is FQNEAQ (reference sequence). The DNA of the CDR3 is TGTGCCAGCAGCCCCCCACTTAAAACCTACGAGCAGTACTTC. Translated: CASSPPLKTYEQYF.

The gene calls are TRBV7-9 and TRBJ1-3; no clear D gene. The CDR3 extends over 15 amino acids. Trimming shortened V by 3 bases and J by 0 bases, and 9 bases separated the two germline ends. Per germline, CDR1 SEHNR and CDR2 FQNEAQ (reference sequence). CDR3 in amino acids: CASSLAGNSGNTIYF. As DNA, the CDR3 is TGTGCCAGCAGCTTGGCCGGAAACTCTGGAAACACCATATATTTT.

This sequence joins TRBV2 and TRBJ1-5, with D possibly matching TRBD1 (6 bases). CDR1 is SNHLY, CDR2 FYNNEI, per germline. Trimming cost V 10 bases and J 0 bases, with 10 bases left between them. This CDR3 has 13 amino acids. Here the CDR3 reads CATNRVSNQPQHF. The DNA for the CDR3 is TGTGCCACCAACAGGGTTAGCAATCAGCCCCAGCATTTT.

This clone came up once. The chain employs TRBV10-3 and TRBJ2-1; no clear D. V lost 7 bases and J 2 bases, leaving 9 bases between the germline ends. The CDR3 extends over 13 amino acids. Per germline, CDR1 ENHRY and CDR2 SYGVKD. The CDR3 here is CAINNDPYNEQFF. The CDR3 DNA reads as TGTGCCATCAATAACGACCCCTACAATGAGCAGTTCTTC.

The chain has TRBV9 and TRBJ2-2; D is tentatively TRBD1 or TRBD2 (5 bases each). The V gene lost 0 bases and the J gene lost 0 bases, with 15 bases spanning the gap. In germline, CDR1 is SGDLS, CDR2 YYNGEE. The length of the CDR3 is 18 residues. CDR3 amino acids: CASSVDVEGRANTGELFF. DNA of the CDR3: TGTGCCAGCAGCGTAGATGTTGAGGGCAGGGCGAACACCGGGGAGCTGTTTTTT. The full variable domain, completed using reference TRBV9 and TRBJ2-2, is DSGVTQTPKHLITATGQRVTLRCSPRSGDLSVYWYQQSLDQGLQFLIQYYNGEERAKGNILERFSAQQFPDLHSELNLSSLELGDSALYFCASSVDVEGRANTGELFFGEGSRLTVL.

This chain connects TRBV7-9 to TRBJ2-2; TRBD1 matches 9 bases. This CDR3 comprises 15 residues. The germline V gene encodes CDR1 SEHNR and CDR2 FQNEAQ (reference sequence). Trimming cost V 5 bases and J 4 bases; bases outside gene matches: 5. CDR3 nucleotides: TGTGCCAGCAGCCCCGGGGACAGGGCCACCGGGGAGCTGTTTTTT. This sequence encodes CASSPGDRATGELFF.

The genes are TRBV5-4 and TRBJ2-7; the match to TRBD1 covers 7 bases. The CDR3 runs to 15 residues. Per the germline V gene, CDR1 is SGHNT and CDR2 is YYREEE (reference sequence). Trimming cost V 3 bases and J 1 base; bases outside gene matches: 7. In nucleotides, the CDR3 is TGTGCCAGCAGCTCCCCGCCGGGACAGTCCTACGAGCAGTACTTC. Its translation is CASSSPPGQSYEQYF.

The chain uses TRBV16 and TRBJ2-3, with D possibly TRBD1 on 6 matching bases. Germline V gene sequence: CDR1 KGHSY, CDR2 FQNENV. Between the trimmed V and J ends, which lost 0 bases and 3 bases, there was a span of 10 bases. This CDR3 contains 15 residues. The CDR3, as DNA: TGTGCCAGCAGCCAATCATCCCAGGGGACAGATACGCAGTATTTT. Its protein product is CASSQSSQGTDTQYF. Drawing the rest from reference TRBV16 and TRBJ2-3, the complete variable domain is GEEVAQTPKHLVRGEGQKAKLYCAPIKGHSYVFWYQQVLKNEFKFLISFQNENVFDETGMPKERFSAKCLPNSPCSLEIQATKLEDSAVYFCASSQSSQGTDTQYFGPGTRLTVL.

J is TRBJ2-2 and V is TRBV29-1, with TRBD1 matching 7 bases. The V gene's germline CDR1 is SQVTM and CDR2 ANQGSEA. The CDR3 sequence is 13 residues long. V lost 5 bases to trimming and J lost 5 bases; unmatched junction nucleotides: 5. The CDR3 region has the DNA TGCAGCGTTTGGACAGGAGTTACCGGGGAGCTGTTTTTT. Amino acid sequence: CSVWTGVTGELFF.

The count of this clone is one. The V call is TRBV29-1, the J call TRBJ2-7, with D perhaps TRBD1 (5 bases). V was shortened by 1 base and J by 3 bases, with 7 bases between the two germline ends. Germline V gives CDR1 SQVTM, CDR2 ANQGSEA. This CDR3 spans 12 amino acids. CDR3 amino acids: CSVEGQGYEQYF. The CDR3 DNA reads TGCAGCGTTGAAGGGCAGGGCTACGAGCAGTACTTC.

The chain joins TRBV5-3 to TRBJ2-7; no definite D call. TRBV5-3 is sorted into the ORF group, with uncertain function. The CDR3 is 10 residues long. CDR3 protein: CATILRGQYF. CDR3 coding DNA: TGTGCTACGATACTACGAGGGCAGTACTTC.